The 12 T cell receptor beta chains in this list originate from one sample, sequenced in a study. Cells sorted as Tregs were CD4+, CD25+ and CD127-/low. MiXCR, run by TCRdb on the 5' RACE reads, gives a single entry per CDR3 protein. The table shows some 32,000 distinct CDR3 sequences, with 25% to 30% occurring only once. Sample: tumor-infiltrating Tregs sorted from the breast tumor. The source of these receptors is a female donor with breast cancer.

This clonotype was picked up a small number of times. This may come from a read error, since a much larger clone is one base off. The chain links TRBV7-3 to TRBJ1-3; D not certain. The germline CDR1 and CDR2 sequences are SGHTA and FQGTGA. CDR3 length: 15 residues. V lost 0 bases to trimming and J lost 2 bases, with 8 bases between them. The CDR3 region is CASSLTGSAGNTIYF. Written as DNA, the CDR3 is TGTGCCAGCAGCTTAACAGGGAGCGCTGGAAACACCATATATTTT.

The chain links TRBV25-1 to TRBJ1-1, with 8 bases that match TRBD1. From germline, CDR1 is MGHDK and CDR2 SYGVNS. J gave up 4 bases and V 8 bases, and 6 bases lay outside the gene matches. The CDR3 runs to 13 residues. The CDR3 reads CASARTGSTEAFF. The CDR3 bases are TGTGCCAGCGCTCGGACAGGGAGCACTGAAGCTTTCTTT. Complete variable domain (other parts from reference TRBV25-1 and TRBJ1-1): EADIYQTPRYLVIGTGKKITLECSQTMGHDKMYWYQQDPGMELHLIHYSYGVNSTEKGDLSSESTVSRIRTEHFPLTLESARPSHTSQYLCASARTGSTEAFFGQGTRLTVV.

This clonotype was seen only a few times. A much bigger clone sits one base away, suggesting this may be a read error. The V and J genes are TRBV28 and TRBJ2-7; the match to TRBD1 covers 7 bases. This CDR3 has 15 residues. Germline values: CDR1 MDHEN, CDR2 SYDVKM. V lost 5 bases, J lost 5 bases, and 12 bases stayed unmatched. The CDR3 loop is CASSDPGQPQNEQYF. For the CDR3, the DNA is TGTGCCAGCAGTGACCCGGGACAGCCCCAGAACGAGCAGTACTTC.

This clonotype was detected ten times or more. The chain joins TRBV5-1 to TRBJ1-2; 9 nucleotides match TRBD1. Germline CDR1 SGHRS, CDR2 YFSETQ. The CDR3 is 13 amino acids. Trimming cost V 0 bases and J 13 bases; bases outside gene matches: 7. CDR3 loop: CASSLEQGARATF. The CDR3, as DNA: TGCGCCAGCAGCTTGGAACAGGGGGCGAGGGCCACCTTC. The entire variable domain, with the rest obtained from reference TRBV5-1 and TRBJ1-2, is as follows: KAGVTQTPRYLIKTRGQQVTLSCSPISGHRSVSWYQQTPGQGLQFLFEYFSETQRNKGNFPGRFSGRQFSNSRSEMNVSTLELGDSALYLCASSLEQGARATFGSGTRLTVV.

This clonotype was counted only a few times. The V call is TRBV4-1, the J call TRBJ2-7, with 11 bases matching TRBD2. CDR1 and CDR2 (germline): MGHRA, YSYEKL. The V segment lost 0 bases and the J segment 7 bases; nucleotides outside the gene matches: 8. The CDR3 extends over 16 amino acids. As DNA, the CDR3 is TGCGCCAGCAGCCAAGATGGACTAGCGGGCAAACGAGAGCAGTACTTC. Protein sequence: CASSQDGLAGKREQYF.

The genes are TRBV18 and TRBJ1-5; D gene unclear. Germline CDR1 reads KGHSH; CDR2 reads LQKENI. The CDR3 has 13 amino acids. V was clipped by 1 base and J by 4 bases, with 5 bases between them. The CDR3 here is CASSPLRNQPQHF. Written as DNA, the CDR3 is TGTGCCAGCTCACCACTCAGAAATCAGCCCCAGCATTTT.

Ten or more counts support this clonotype. The chain combines TRBV6-6 with TRBJ2-7; perhaps TRBD2 as D (6 bases). CDR1 is MNHNY, CDR2 SVGAGI, per germline (reference sequence). The CDR3 sequence is 15 residues long. With 0 bases removed from V and 3 bases from J, the gap between germline ends came to 12 bases. CDR3 loop: CASSYSSGRHYEQYF. CDR3 sequence (DNA): TGTGCCAGCAGTTACTCGAGCGGGCGCCACTACGAGCAGTACTTC.

In regard to this clonotype: An end of the junction differs from the germline gene, which may be a read error. The genes are TRBV7-2 and TRBJ2-2, with 7 bases matching TRBD1. Germline V CDR1 and CDR2: SGHTA, FQGNSA. CDR3 length: 15 amino acids. This CDR3 is CAGSIKGQNTRELFF. CDR3 sequence (DNA): TGTGCCGGCAGCATAAAGGGACAGAACACCAGGGAGCTGTTTTTT.

This clonotype was seen many times. This chain joins TRBV9 and TRBJ2-1; D may correspond to TRBD1 or TRBD2 (5 bases each). Looked up from germline, CDR1 is SGDLS and CDR2 is YYNGEE. Trimming removed 2 bases from V and 6 bases from J, with 21 bases in between. The CDR3 loop spans 17 amino acids. The CDR3, as DNA: TGTGCCAGCAGCGTTTCTTCCGGGCTGGGACGCGGCAATGAGCAGTTCTTC. Translating it yields CASSVSSGLGRGNEQFF.

The sample holds many counts of this clonotype. The rearrangement links TRBV6-1 to TRBJ1-5, with D possibly matching TRBD1 (5 bases). With 4 bases removed from V and 5 bases from J, the gap between germline ends came to 12 bases. The CDR3 consists of 14 residues. Germline V gene lookup returns CDR1 MNHNS and CDR2 SASEGT. The CDR3 here is CASSGDSVHQPQHF. The CDR3 DNA reads TGTGCCAGCAGTGGAGACAGCGTACATCAGCCCCAGCATTTT.

As concerns this clonotype: A much larger clone differs from this one at a single base, so this may be a read error. The V call is TRBV29-1, the J call TRBJ2-1; D remains ambiguous. Germline lookup yields CDR1 SQVTM and CDR2 ANQGSEA. CDR3 length: 10 amino acids. Written as DNA, the CDR3 is TGCGGCGTGGCCCATAATGAGCAGTTCTTC. It encodes CGVAHNEQFF.

This clonotype showed up many times. This chain joins TRBV5-5 and TRBJ1-1; D gene ambiguous. V was trimmed by 4 bases and J by 1 base, leaving 11 bases between them. CDR3 size: 14 residues. Looked up from germline, CDR1 is SGHKS and CDR2 is YYEKEE (reference sequence). CDR3 DNA: TGTGCCAGCAGCGGTCCCCGATCGAACACTGAAGCTTTCTTT. It translates to CASSGPRSNTEAFF. The variable domain in full, completed from reference TRBV5-5 and TRBJ1-1, reads DAGVTQSPTHLIKTRGQQVTLRCSPISGHKSVSWYQQVLGQGPQFIFQYYEKEERGRGNFPDRFSARQFPNYSSELNVNALLLGDSALYLCASSGPRSNTEAFFGQGTRLTVV.